The 13 T cell receptor beta chains below all came from one sample that was sequenced in a study of human T cells and chemical hapten exposure. Time point of the sample: pre-sensitization, week 0. Treatment indicated: therapeutic diphenylcyclopropenone sensitization with weekly scalp DPC. TCRdb ran MiXCR on the RACE reads and lists one entry per CDR3 protein. The sample holds 95,000 to 100,000 distinct CDR3 sequences, about a tenth seen once. This specimen consisted of whole blood, obtained in connection with sensitization to the hapten diphenylcyclopropenone (DPC). Source of these receptors: a woman aged 60-75 years with alopecia areata. Some clones in this sample may be carry-over from other donors' samples.

The table lists this clonotype with a few counts. V gene TRBV9 combines with J gene TRBJ2-5; 10 bases are shared with TRBD2. The CDR3 totals 17 residues. Germline V gene lookup returns CDR1 SGDLS and CDR2 YYNGEE. The J segment lost 5 bases and the V segment lost 1 base, leaving 11 bases of the junction unmatched. CDR3 in amino acids: CASSVRFQRGGVETQYF. CDR3 coding DNA: TGTGCCAGCAGCGTAAGGTTTCAGCGGGGGGGAGTTGAGACCCAGTACTTC.

The chain uses TRBV20-1 and TRBJ1-5; D ambiguous. This CDR3 is 16 amino acids long. Germline CDR1 is DFQATT and CDR2 is SNEGSKA (reference sequence). Trimming stripped 5 bases from V and 0 bases from J, with 17 bases between. The chain's CDR3 is CSAYDWQSFSNQPQHF. DNA of the CDR3: TGCAGTGCTTATGATTGGCAAAGTTTTAGCAATCAGCCCCAGCATTTT.

This clonotype was observed many times. The chain joins TRBV7-2 to TRBJ1-2, with TRBD1 as a possible D gene (5 bases). Trimming left V 7 bases short and J 0 bases short, with 12 bases between. Looked up from germline, CDR1 is SGHTA and CDR2 is FQGNSA. The CDR3 sequence is 14 residues long. The CDR3 DNA sequence: TGTGCCAGCACACTGGGGGGGGCTAACTATGGCTACACCTTC. Its translation: CASTLGGANYGYTF.

This clonotype was observed at least ten times. The chain uses TRBV10-3 and TRBJ1-1; D remains unclear. Germline V gene sequence: CDR1 ENHRY, CDR2 SYGVKD. Trimming shortened V by 3 bases and J by 7 bases, and 18 bases separated the two germline ends. This CDR3 contains 15 residues. The CDR3 nucleotides are TGTGCCATCAGTGACTTTAATTCCGGTTTGCTTGAAGCTTTCTTT. Its translation is CAISDFNSGLLEAFF.

This clonotype appeared many times. The rearrangement joins TRBV12-3 or TRBV12-4 to TRBJ1-2; D is unclear. The CDR3 runs to 13 residues. V was shortened by 6 bases and J by 7 bases, with 15 bases between the two germline ends. Here the CDR3 reads CASSPMGFGGYTF. CDR3 in DNA: TGTGCCAGCAGCCCCATGGGTTTTGGTGGCTACACCTTC.

This clonotype was recorded many times. The chain has TRBV11-2 and TRBJ2-7; D not resolved. Germline loops: CDR1 SGHAT, CDR2 FQNNGV. There are 11 residues in the CDR3. V was pared by 5 bases and J by 2 bases, with 4 bases between. The CDR3 coding sequence is TGTGCCAGCAGCCACCCCTACGAGCAGTACTTC. It codes for CASSHPYEQYF.

This clonotype was seen repeatedly, ten times or more. CDR3 residues: CASSLATATEAFF. The DNA of the CDR3 is TGTGCCAGCAGTTTAGCCACAGCTACTGAAGCTTTCTTT. J is TRBJ1-1 and V is TRBV12-3 or TRBV12-4; D not certain. This CDR3 is 13 amino acids long. V was trimmed by 0 bases and J by 5 bases, leaving 7 bases between them.

This rearrangement joins TRBV7-9 to TRBJ2-3; 9 nucleotides line up with TRBD2. This CDR3 has 18 residues. Per the germline V gene, CDR1 is SEHNR and CDR2 is FQNEAQ (reference sequence). The junction had 13 bases not matched to a gene; V was cut back by 6 bases and J by 0 bases. The CDR3 DNA sequence: TGTGCCAGCAGGAGGGCTAGCGGGGAAGTGATTAGCACAGATACGCAGTATTTT. It yields the protein CASRRASGEVISTDTQYF.

The chain is built from TRBV5-1 and TRBJ1-1, with D unresolved. Germline assignment: CDR1 SGHRS and CDR2 YFSETQ. Trimming took 0 bases from V and 5 from J, leaving 11 bases between them. This CDR3 region has 14 residues. The DNA for the CDR3 is TGCGCCAGCAGCTTGGAAGGGAGTTCGACTGAAGCTTTCTTT. Its protein product is CASSLEGSSTEAFF.

This clonotype was picked up many times. The CDR3 DNA reads as TGCAGTGCCAACCGGGGGCAGGACGAGCAGTACTTC. Its translation is CSANRGQDEQYF. The chain joins TRBV20-1 to TRBJ2-7; D might be TRBD1 or TRBD2, each matching 6 bases. Trimming pared 6 bases from V and 5 bases from J, leaving 14 bases between. The CDR3 runs 12 residues. The germline V gene encodes CDR1 DFQATT and CDR2 SNEGSKA (reference sequence).

In nucleotides, the CDR3 is TGTGCCATCGGGGCGAGAAGCTCCTACGAGCAGTACTTC. Translation: CAIGARSSYEQYF. The chain has TRBV27 and TRBJ2-7; D may match TRBD1 or TRBD2 (5 bases each). The CDR3 has 13 amino acids. Germline CDR1 MNHEY, CDR2 SMNVEV (reference sequence). The V gene lost 10 bases and the J gene lost 0 bases, with 13 bases spanning the gap.

This clonotype was found many times. The chain combines TRBV18 with TRBJ1-4; D not resolved. V lost 3 bases and J lost 9, with 11 bases in between. The germline V gene encodes CDR1 KGHSH and CDR2 LQKENI. The CDR3 extends over 13 amino acids. The CDR3 is CASSPLGEQKLFF. In DNA form, the CDR3 reads TGTGCCAGCTCACCCCTTGGGGAACAAAAACTGTTTTTT. The full variable domain, rest sourced from reference TRBV18 and TRBJ1-4, is NAGVMQNPRHLVRRRGQEARLRCSPMKGHSHVYWYRQLPEEGLKFMVYLQKENIIDESGMPKERFSAEFPKEGPSILRIQQVVRGDSAAYFCASSPLGEQKLFFGSGTQLSVL.

There are a few counts of this clonotype. This chain connects TRBV10-2 to TRBJ2-3; the match to TRBD2 covers 10 bases. V gave up 3 bases and J gave up 0 bases; unmatched junction bases: 6. CDR3 length equals 17 residues. Germline V gene sequence: CDR1 WSHSY, CDR2 SAAADI. The CDR3 region is CASSDWERGGSTDTQYF. The CDR3 DNA follows: TGCGCCAGCAGTGACTGGGAGCGGGGGGGCAGCACAGATACGCAGTATTTT.